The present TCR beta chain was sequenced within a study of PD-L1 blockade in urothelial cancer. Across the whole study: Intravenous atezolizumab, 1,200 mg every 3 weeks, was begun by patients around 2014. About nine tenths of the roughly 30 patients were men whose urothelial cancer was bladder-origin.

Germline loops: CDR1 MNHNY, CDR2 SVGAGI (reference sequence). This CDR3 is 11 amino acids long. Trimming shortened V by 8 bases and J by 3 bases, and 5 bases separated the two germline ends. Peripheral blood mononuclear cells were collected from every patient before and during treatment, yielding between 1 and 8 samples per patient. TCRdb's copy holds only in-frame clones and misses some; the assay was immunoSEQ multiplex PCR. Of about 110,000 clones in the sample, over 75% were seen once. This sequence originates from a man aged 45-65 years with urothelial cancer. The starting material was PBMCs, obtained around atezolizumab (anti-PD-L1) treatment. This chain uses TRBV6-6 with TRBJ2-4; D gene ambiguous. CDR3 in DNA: TGTGCCAGCGTATTCAAAAACATTCAGTACTTC. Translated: CASVFKNIQYF.